A selection of T cell receptor beta chains follows, all from one sample in a study of T-cell reconstitution after alpha-beta-depleted transplantation in children. MiXCR, applied by TCRdb to the PCR reads, yields one record per CDR3 protein. The data hold about a million distinct CDR3 sequences, with about 29% observed a single time. The material sequenced was PBMCs, mostly from graft donor cells, taken 360 days after TCRalphabeta/CD19-depleted stem cell transplant. The receptors here all came from a boy in the first two years of life who had a stem cell transplant for SCID, so the T cells may come from the graft donor. The CDR3 runs from the conserved cysteine through the conserved F or W. Fields, in order: CDR3 protein, D gene, V gene, J gene. A D gene is named only where the DNA matches it firmly.

cdr3_aa: CSAQQGGIETQYF
d_call: -
v_call: TRBV20-1
j_call: TRBJ2-5

cdr3_aa: CATRGYSGANVLTF
d_call: TRBD1
v_call: TRBV5-1
j_call: TRBJ2-6

cdr3_aa: CATSDLTLGRKSSYNEQFF
d_call: -
v_call: TRBV24-1
j_call: TRBJ2-1

cdr3_aa: CAISTGTLGGETQYF
d_call: -
v_call: TRBV10-3
j_call: TRBJ2-5

cdr3_aa: CASSAPGLSYEQYF
d_call: -
v_call: TRBV9
j_call: TRBJ2-7

cdr3_aa: CASGQGVPNEQFF
d_call: TRBD1
v_call: TRBV7-9
j_call: TRBJ2-1

cdr3_aa: CASSLATGRTLNYGYTF
d_call: -
v_call: TRBV7-2
j_call: TRBJ1-2

cdr3_aa: CASSLFTGGSYEQYF
d_call: TRBD1
v_call: TRBV5-1
j_call: TRBJ2-7

cdr3_aa: CASSQDARFTDTQYF
d_call: -
v_call: TRBV4-3
j_call: TRBJ2-3

cdr3_aa: CSARSTGGYYGYTF
d_call: TRBD1
v_call: TRBV20-1
j_call: TRBJ1-2

cdr3_aa: CSASIAGDSNQPQHF
d_call: -
v_call: TRBV20-1
j_call: TRBJ1-5

cdr3_aa: CASTPGTYQETQYF
d_call: -
v_call: TRBV12-3/TRBV12-4
j_call: TRBJ2-5

cdr3_aa: CASSLARRVLMSNEQFF
d_call: -
v_call: TRBV12-3/TRBV12-4
j_call: TRBJ2-1

cdr3_aa: CSARLPDRGPSYEQYF
d_call: TRBD1
v_call: TRBV20-1
j_call: TRBJ2-7

cdr3_aa: CASRKYGTQLAKNIQYF
d_call: -
v_call: TRBV12-3/TRBV12-4
j_call: TRBJ2-4

cdr3_aa: CASRYQTRIMNTEAFF
d_call: -
v_call: TRBV7-2
j_call: TRBJ1-1

cdr3_aa: CASSPHTGGRGYTF
d_call: TRBD1
v_call: TRBV6-2/TRBV6-3
j_call: TRBJ1-2

cdr3_aa: CASRPTGGSNQPQHF
d_call: TRBD1
v_call: TRBV12-3/TRBV12-4
j_call: TRBJ1-5

cdr3_aa: CASRPKGQTNTGELFF
d_call: TRBD1
v_call: TRBV12-3/TRBV12-4
j_call: TRBJ2-2

cdr3_aa: CSAVAVGNEQFF
d_call: -
v_call: TRBV20-1
j_call: TRBJ2-1

cdr3_aa: CASSQVAGGAVNEQFF
d_call: TRBD2
v_call: TRBV4-2
j_call: TRBJ2-1

cdr3_aa: CATSDLQGSGGWNEQFF
d_call: TRBD2
v_call: TRBV24-1
j_call: TRBJ2-1

cdr3_aa: CASSLLSISNYGYTF
d_call: -
v_call: TRBV5-1
j_call: TRBJ1-2

cdr3_aa: CASSFGQAQEIQYF
d_call: TRBD1
v_call: TRBV7-9
j_call: TRBJ2-5

cdr3_aa: CASSSPRTMANTGELFF
d_call: -
v_call: TRBV12-3/TRBV12-4
j_call: TRBJ2-2

cdr3_aa: CASRDRWREQYF
d_call: TRBD1
v_call: TRBV12-3/TRBV12-4
j_call: TRBJ2-7

cdr3_aa: CASSRGSLSYNEQFF
d_call: -
v_call: TRBV6-5
j_call: TRBJ2-1

cdr3_aa: CASSLGGTGLNEQFF
d_call: TRBD1
v_call: TRBV5-1
j_call: TRBJ2-1

cdr3_aa: CASQTVPSGANVLTF
d_call: -
v_call: TRBV7-9
j_call: TRBJ2-6

cdr3_aa: CASSLILGGWYQETQYF
d_call: TRBD1
v_call: TRBV12-3/TRBV12-4
j_call: TRBJ2-5

cdr3_aa: CASSLDGSRDTEAFF
d_call: -
v_call: TRBV11-2
j_call: TRBJ1-1

cdr3_aa: CASSQTGGAWQETQYF
d_call: TRBD2
v_call: TRBV4-3
j_call: TRBJ2-5

cdr3_aa: CATSRRTGRTDTQYF
d_call: -
v_call: TRBV15
j_call: TRBJ2-3

cdr3_aa: CASSLVGTPYNEQFF
d_call: -
v_call: TRBV7-6
j_call: TRBJ2-1

cdr3_aa: CASSFYSRDSAFTDSNQPQHF
d_call: TRBD1
v_call: TRBV28
j_call: TRBJ1-5

cdr3_aa: CASSVYEALRNEQFF
d_call: -
v_call: TRBV9
j_call: TRBJ2-1

cdr3_aa: CASSFPSRTYGYTF
d_call: -
v_call: TRBV5-1
j_call: TRBJ1-2

cdr3_aa: CSATRTGGREKLFF
d_call: TRBD1
v_call: TRBV20-1
j_call: TRBJ1-4

cdr3_aa: CASSARQGAREKLFF
d_call: TRBD1
v_call: TRBV25-1
j_call: TRBJ1-4

cdr3_aa: CASSLLLVGGGEQFF
d_call: TRBD1
v_call: TRBV5-1
j_call: TRBJ2-1

cdr3_aa: CASSLDTGVKTQYF
d_call: -
v_call: TRBV11-2
j_call: TRBJ2-5

cdr3_aa: CASSLTGYNEQFF
d_call: -
v_call: TRBV5-1
j_call: TRBJ2-1

cdr3_aa: CASSPKDYSSSYNEQFF
d_call: -
v_call: TRBV27
j_call: TRBJ2-1

cdr3_aa: CASSEEGGTQYF
d_call: -
v_call: TRBV2
j_call: TRBJ2-5

cdr3_aa: CASSEFLTSGGTRPGETQYF
d_call: TRBD2
v_call: TRBV25-1
j_call: TRBJ2-5

cdr3_aa: CSVDTGVSYEQYF
d_call: TRBD1
v_call: TRBV29-1
j_call: TRBJ2-7

cdr3_aa: CASSPKGGELFF
d_call: -
v_call: TRBV7-9
j_call: TRBJ2-2

cdr3_aa: CASQRLALNYNEQFF
d_call: TRBD2
v_call: TRBV12-3/TRBV12-4
j_call: TRBJ2-1

cdr3_aa: CSVERGMGTGELFF
d_call: -
v_call: TRBV29-1
j_call: TRBJ2-2

cdr3_aa: CASSLPPLPRWRDNEQFF
d_call: -
v_call: TRBV7-2
j_call: TRBJ2-1

cdr3_aa: CASSFGLARGTGELFF
d_call: -
v_call: TRBV5-1
j_call: TRBJ2-2

cdr3_aa: CASSPPQPNTGELFF
d_call: -
v_call: TRBV18
j_call: TRBJ2-2

cdr3_aa: CASSQTGRTTDTQYF
d_call: -
v_call: TRBV28
j_call: TRBJ2-3

cdr3_aa: CSVEPASGYNEQFF
d_call: TRBD2
v_call: TRBV29-1
j_call: TRBJ2-1

cdr3_aa: CASSLRGLETQYF
d_call: -
v_call: TRBV28
j_call: TRBJ2-5